The TCR beta chain under discussion was sequenced for a study of blood T cells in healthy people across ages. Overall study context: Template switching retrieved approximately one barcoded beta molecule for each two T cells.

This clonotype turned up a few times. The antigen is not known. Germline loops: CDR1 SQVTM, CDR2 ANQGSEA. Trimming took 1 base from V and 6 from J, leaving 9 bases between them. The CDR3 has 13 residues. The second PCR ran roughly 7 to 12 cycles with a sample-barcoded 5' primer and J-beta primers. TCRdb itself ran the 5' RACE reads through MiXCR, one entry per CDR3 protein. The sample gives 1.5 million to 1.8 million distinct CDR3 sequences, less than 45% of which show up once; more than 4% is in the top ten. Broader study findings: Naive CD4+ cell counts and diversity both ran higher in long-lived than in aged donors.

What was sequenced was blood. The TCR sequence derives from a woman aged 18-29 years in good health. The V call is TRBV29-1, the J call TRBJ1-4; TRBD1 is a possible D gene (5 bases). CDR3 DNA sequence: TGCAGCGTTGAAGGGACAAGAGATGAAAAACTGTTTTTT. Translating it yields CSVEGTRDEKLFF.